This entry concerns a single T cell receptor (beta chain). What it recognizes is unknown. Possible read error: a much larger clone is one base away. This specimen comes from a study of early T cells in non-severe SARS-CoV-2 infection. On the study more broadly: Sequencing of bulk RNA from unsorted whole blood was done, without chain pairing.

Trimming cost V 3 bases and J 7 bases, with 19 bases left between them. The CDR3 is 15 amino acids. Germline CDR1 reads SQVTM; CDR2 reads ANQGSEA. Study-level points and caveats: Anti-spike CD8 responses were favored in VDJdb matching, and private and CD4 specificities were missed.

The protocol attached unique molecular identifiers to individual cDNA molecules. Each CDR3 protein is one row after TCRdb ran MiXCR on the 5' RACE reads. The sample carries some 63,000 distinct CDR3 sequences, 10% to 15% recorded once. The V and J genes are TRBV29-1 and TRBJ2-1; D is perhaps TRBD2 (5 bases). The source of this sequence is an adult who was a healthcare worker with PCR-confirmed SARS-CoV-2 infection or an uninfected control (not recorded which). Sequences were obtained from whole blood. The CDR3 here is CSVEVSRAADNEQFF. The DNA for the CDR3 is TGCAGCGTTGAGGTCTCGCGGGCGGCCGATAATGAGCAGTTCTTC.